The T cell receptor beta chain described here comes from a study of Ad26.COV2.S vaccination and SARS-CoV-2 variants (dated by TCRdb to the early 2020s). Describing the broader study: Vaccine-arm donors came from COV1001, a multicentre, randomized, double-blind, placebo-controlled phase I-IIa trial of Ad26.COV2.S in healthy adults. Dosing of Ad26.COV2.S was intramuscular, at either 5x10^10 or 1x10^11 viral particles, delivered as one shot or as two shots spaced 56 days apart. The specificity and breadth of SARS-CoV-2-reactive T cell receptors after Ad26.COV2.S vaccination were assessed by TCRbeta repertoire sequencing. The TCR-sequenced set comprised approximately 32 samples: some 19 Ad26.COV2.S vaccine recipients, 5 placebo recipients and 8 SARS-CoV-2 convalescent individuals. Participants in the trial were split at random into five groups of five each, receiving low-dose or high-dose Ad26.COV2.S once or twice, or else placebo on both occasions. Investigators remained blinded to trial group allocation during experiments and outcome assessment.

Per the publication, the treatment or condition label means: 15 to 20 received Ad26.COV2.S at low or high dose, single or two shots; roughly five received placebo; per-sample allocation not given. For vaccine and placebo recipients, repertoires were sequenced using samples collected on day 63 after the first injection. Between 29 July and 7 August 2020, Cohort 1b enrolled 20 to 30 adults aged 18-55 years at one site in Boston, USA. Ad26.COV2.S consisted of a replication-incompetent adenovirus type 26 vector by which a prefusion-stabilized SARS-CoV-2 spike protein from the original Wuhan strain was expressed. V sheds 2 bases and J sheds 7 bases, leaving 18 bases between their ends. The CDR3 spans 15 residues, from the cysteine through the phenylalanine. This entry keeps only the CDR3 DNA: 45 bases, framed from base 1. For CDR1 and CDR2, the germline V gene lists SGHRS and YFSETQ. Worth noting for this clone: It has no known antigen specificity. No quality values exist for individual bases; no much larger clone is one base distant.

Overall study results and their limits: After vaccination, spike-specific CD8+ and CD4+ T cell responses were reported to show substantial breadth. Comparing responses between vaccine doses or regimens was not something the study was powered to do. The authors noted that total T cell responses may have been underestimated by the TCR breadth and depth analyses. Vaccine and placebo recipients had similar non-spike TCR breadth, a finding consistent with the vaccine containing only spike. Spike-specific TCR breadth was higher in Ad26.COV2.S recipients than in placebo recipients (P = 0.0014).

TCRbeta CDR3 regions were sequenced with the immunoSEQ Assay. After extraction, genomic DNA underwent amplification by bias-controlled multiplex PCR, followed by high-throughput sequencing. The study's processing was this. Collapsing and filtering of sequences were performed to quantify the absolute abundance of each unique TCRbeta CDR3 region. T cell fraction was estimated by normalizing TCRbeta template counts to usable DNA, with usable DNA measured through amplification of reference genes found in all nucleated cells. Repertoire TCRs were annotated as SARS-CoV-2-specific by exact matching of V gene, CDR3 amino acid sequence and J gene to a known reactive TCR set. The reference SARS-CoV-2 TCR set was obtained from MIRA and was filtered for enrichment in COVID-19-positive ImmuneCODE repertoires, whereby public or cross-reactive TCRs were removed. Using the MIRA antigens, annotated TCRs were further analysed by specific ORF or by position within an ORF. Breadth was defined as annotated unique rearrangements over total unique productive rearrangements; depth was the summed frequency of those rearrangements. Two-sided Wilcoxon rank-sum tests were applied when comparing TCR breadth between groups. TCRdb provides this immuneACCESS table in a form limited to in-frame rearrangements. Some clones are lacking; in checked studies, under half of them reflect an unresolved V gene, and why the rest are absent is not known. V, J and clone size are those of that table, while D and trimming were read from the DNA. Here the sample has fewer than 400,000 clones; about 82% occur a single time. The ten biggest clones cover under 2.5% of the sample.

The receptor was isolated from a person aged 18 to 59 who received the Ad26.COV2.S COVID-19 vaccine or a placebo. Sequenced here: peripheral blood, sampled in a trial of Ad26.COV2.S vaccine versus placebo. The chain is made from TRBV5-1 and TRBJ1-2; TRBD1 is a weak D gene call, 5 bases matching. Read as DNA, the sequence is TGCGCCAGCAGCTTAGAGACCACAGGCGTAGTTGGCTACACCTTC. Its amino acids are CASSLETTGVVGYTF.